This TCR beta chain was captured by sequencing in a study of blood T cells in healthy people across ages. For the study at large: In model experiments, template switching was able to capture about one barcoded beta molecule for every two T cells that were present.

Note on this clonotype: The germline gene is not matched at one end of the junction; a read error may be the cause.

The authors ran a second PCR of roughly 6 to 11 cycles using a sample-barcoded 5' primer and a J-beta primer mix. Each of the cDNA molecules was tagged by a template-switch adaptor with 12 random nucleotides. TCRdb called the 5' RACE reads again in MiXCR, with one record for every CDR3 protein. The table has hundreds of thousands of distinct CDR3 sequences, 22% seen once; the top ten hold 22%. CDR1 MDHEN and CDR2 SYDVKM come from the germline V gene. The CDR3 totals 11 residues. For every donor, a draw yielded around 10 milliliters of peripheral blood. The source is a man in his 70s in good health. The chain links TRBV28 to TRBJ1-2; 7 nucleotides line up with TRBD1. The sample was blood. In nucleotides, the CDR3 is TGTGCCGGCAGGGGGAACTATGGCTACACCTTC. It translates to CAGRGNYGYTF.